This TCR beta chain was captured by sequencing in a study of CD8 T cells in Susac syndrome. A few counts support this clonotype. One junction end does not reproduce the germline sequence, and a read error may be involved. Reverse transcription of roughly 0.5 to 1 ug RNA was carried out with random hexamers. Each CDR3 protein gets one entry after TCRdb re-called the immunoSEQ multiplex PCR reads with MiXCR. The sample has roughly 100,000 distinct CDR3 sequences, roughly 94% seen once. The TCR originated in a human donor with Susac syndrome. The material sequenced was CD4+ T cells from PBMCs.

The CDR3 protein is CAWRPLGRALYGYTF. DNA of the CDR3: TGTGCCTGGAGGCCCCTGGGCAGGGCACTCTATGGCTACACTTTC. The chain combines TRBV30 with TRBJ1-2, with a possible D match to TRBD1 (5 bases). The CDR3 is 15 residues long. Germline values: CDR1 GTSNPN, CDR2 SVGIG (reference sequence). Based on the CDR3 plus reference TRBV30 and TRBJ1-2, the full variable domain is SQTIHQWPATLVQPVGSPLSLECTVEGTSNPNLYWYRQAAGRGLQLLFYSVGIGQISSEVPQNLSASRPQDRQFILSSKKLLLSDSGFYLCAWRPLGRALYGYTFGSGTRLTVV.